This T cell receptor (beta chain) originates from a study of CD8+CD57+ T cells in acquired aplastic anemia (dated by TCRdb to about 2018). Describing the broader study: A mean of 3.2 ug of DNA, ranging from roughly 0.19 to 27.4 ug, was extracted from sorted CD4+ and CD8+ cells. Healthy donor samples averaged approximately 9.8 million reads for CD4+ and under 12 million for CD8+ cells.

The study deep-sequenced TCR repertoires of sorted CD4+ and CD8+ blood T cells from severe aplastic anemia patients and healthy subjects. Ficoll-Paque density gradient centrifugation was used to isolate peripheral blood mononuclear cells. Before DNA was extracted, CD4+ and CD8+ T cells were sorted using either FACS or magnetic beads. What the work shows at the level of the full study, not this receptor alone: CD8+ Simpson's diversity did not differ significantly between patients and healthy controls (P=0.060). Roughly 30 CD8+ CDR3 sequences were found to be shared between patients and controls, but these sequences appeared to be highly expressed in patients and within the immunodominant clones of the patients.

The sample holds many counts of this clonotype. The antigen this receptor binds is unknown. No much larger clonotype is one base removed from it; base qualities were not supplied. Genomic DNA served as template for TCR beta VDJ combination and CDR3 sequence profiling. An Illumina HiSeq 2000 was the platform used for TCR repertoire sequencing. As for the authors' bioinformatics: TRBV/TRBJ rearrangement plots, CDR3 size and DJ length profiles, and Simpson's diversity index were used to evaluate the repertoires. The most abundant DNA sequence in the deep sequencing data was taken as the immunodominant clone. CDR3 amino acid sequences were screened for sharing across subjects and compared with published repertoires and the VDJdb database. TCRdb cleaned the public reads at Q25 with fastp, built clones with MiXCR and kept in-frame beta chains. Entries are consolidated by CDR3 protein sequence, retaining the most common genes and DNA. The V and J calls follow TCRdb's processing rather than the paper's. For this sample there are around 200,000 distinct CDR3 sequences; around 63% appear just once. The top ten clonotypes cover roughly 29% of the sample.

The CDR3 measures 17 amino acids from cysteine to phenylalanine. Left in the record is the CDR3 DNA by itself, 51 bases read in frame from the first base. V loses 9 bases at its end and J loses 4 bases; junction bases beyond the gene matches: 17. The germline V gene gives CDR1 as SNHLY and CDR2 as FYNNEI. The rearrangement combines TRBV2 with TRBJ2-7; 11 nucleotides in the junction match TRBD1. The TCR originated in a human donor in good health. What was sequenced was sorted CD4+, CD8+, or CD8+CD57+ T cells (not recorded which) from PBMCs. The nucleotides read TGTGCCAGAAGGGGACAGGGGGAGTGGGGACTTCCATACGAGCAGTACTTC. Translation gives CARRGQGEWGLPYEQYF. The full variable domain, completed from the reference TRBV2 and TRBJ2-7 proteins outside the CDR3, reads EPEVTQTPSHQVTQMGQEVILRCVPISNHLYFYWYRQILGQKVEFLVSFYNNEISEKSEIFDDQFSVERPDGSNFTLKIRSTKLEDSAMYFCARRGQGEWGLPYEQYFGPGTRLTVT.